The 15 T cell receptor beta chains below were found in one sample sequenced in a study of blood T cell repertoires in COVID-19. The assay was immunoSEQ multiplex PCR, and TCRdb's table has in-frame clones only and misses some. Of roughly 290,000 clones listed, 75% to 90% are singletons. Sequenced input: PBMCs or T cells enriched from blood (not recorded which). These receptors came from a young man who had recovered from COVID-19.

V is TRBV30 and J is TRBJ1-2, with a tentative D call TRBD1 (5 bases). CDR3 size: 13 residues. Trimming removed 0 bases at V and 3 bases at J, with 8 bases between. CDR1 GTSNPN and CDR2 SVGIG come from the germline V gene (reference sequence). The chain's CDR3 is CAWSVRGDYGYTF. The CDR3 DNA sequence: TGTGCCTGGAGTGTCCGGGGGGACTATGGCTACACCTTC.

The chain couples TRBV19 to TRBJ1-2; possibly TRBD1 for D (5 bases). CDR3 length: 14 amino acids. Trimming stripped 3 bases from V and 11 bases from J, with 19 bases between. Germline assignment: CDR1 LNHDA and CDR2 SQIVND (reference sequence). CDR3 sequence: CASSIGQTPKGYTF. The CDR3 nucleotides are TGTGCCAGTAGTATTGGGCAAACCCCTAAGGGGTACACCTTC.

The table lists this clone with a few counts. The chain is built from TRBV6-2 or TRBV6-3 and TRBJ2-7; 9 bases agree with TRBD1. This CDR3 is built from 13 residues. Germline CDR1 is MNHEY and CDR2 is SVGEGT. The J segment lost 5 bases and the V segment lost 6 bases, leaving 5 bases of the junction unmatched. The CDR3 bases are TGTGCCAGCAGCCTGGGACAGGGAGACGAGCAGTACTTC. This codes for CASSLGQGDEQYF.

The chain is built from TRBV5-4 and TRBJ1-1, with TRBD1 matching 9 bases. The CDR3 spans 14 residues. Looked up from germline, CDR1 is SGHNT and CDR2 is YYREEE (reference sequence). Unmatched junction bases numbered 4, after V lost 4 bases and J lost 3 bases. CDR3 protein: CASSLWTGDTEAFF. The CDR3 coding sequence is TGTGCCAGCAGCCTATGGACAGGGGACACTGAAGCTTTCTTT.

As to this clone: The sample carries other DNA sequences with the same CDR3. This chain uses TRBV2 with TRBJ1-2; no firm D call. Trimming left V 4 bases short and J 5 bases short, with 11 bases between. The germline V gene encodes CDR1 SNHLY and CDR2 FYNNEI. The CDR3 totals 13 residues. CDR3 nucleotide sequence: TGTGCCAGCAGTGTATCACAGAATTATGGCTACACCTTC. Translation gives CASSVSQNYGYTF.

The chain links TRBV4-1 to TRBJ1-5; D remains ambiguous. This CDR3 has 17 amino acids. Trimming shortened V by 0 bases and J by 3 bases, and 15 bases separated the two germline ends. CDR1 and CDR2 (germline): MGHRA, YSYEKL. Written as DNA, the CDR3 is TGCGCCAGCAGCCAAGAAGAGGCTCGACGCTACAATCAGCCCCAGCATTTT. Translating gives CASSQEEARRYNQPQHF.

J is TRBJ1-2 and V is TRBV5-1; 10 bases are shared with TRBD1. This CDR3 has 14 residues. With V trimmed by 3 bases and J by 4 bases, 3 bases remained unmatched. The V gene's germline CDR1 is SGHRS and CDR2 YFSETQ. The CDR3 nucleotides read TGCGCCAGCAGCTCCGGGACAGGGGTCTATGGCTACACCTTC. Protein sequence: CASSSGTGVYGYTF.

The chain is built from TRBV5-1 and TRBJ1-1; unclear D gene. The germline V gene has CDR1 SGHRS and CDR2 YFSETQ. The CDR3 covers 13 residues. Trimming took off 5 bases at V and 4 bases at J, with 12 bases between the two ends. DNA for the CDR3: TGCGCCAGCAGGACGGTAGCCGGCACTGAAGCTTTCTTT. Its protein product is CASRTVAGTEAFF.

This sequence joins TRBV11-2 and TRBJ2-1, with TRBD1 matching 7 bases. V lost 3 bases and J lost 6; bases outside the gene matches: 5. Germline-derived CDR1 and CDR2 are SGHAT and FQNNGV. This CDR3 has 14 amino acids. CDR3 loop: CASSFGQVSNEQFF. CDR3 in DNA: TGTGCCAGCAGCTTCGGACAGGTGAGCAATGAGCAGTTCTTC.

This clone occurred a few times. As DNA, the CDR3 is TGTGCCAGCAGCTTAGGAAGGGGATATAATTCACCCCTCCACTTT. This sequence encodes CASSLGRGYNSPLHF. The gene calls are TRBV7-2 and TRBJ1-6; D may be TRBD1 (5 bases). The V gene lost 1 base and the J gene lost 4 bases, with 8 bases spanning the gap. This CDR3 is built from 15 residues. The germline V gene encodes CDR1 SGHTA and CDR2 FQGNSA.

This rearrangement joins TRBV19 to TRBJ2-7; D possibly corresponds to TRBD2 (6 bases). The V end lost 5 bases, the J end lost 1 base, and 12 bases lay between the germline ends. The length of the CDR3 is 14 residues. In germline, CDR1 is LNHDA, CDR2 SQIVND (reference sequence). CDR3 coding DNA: TGTGCCAGTAGTTACGGGGGTCGGTCCTACGAGCAGTACTTC. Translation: CASSYGGRSYEQYF.

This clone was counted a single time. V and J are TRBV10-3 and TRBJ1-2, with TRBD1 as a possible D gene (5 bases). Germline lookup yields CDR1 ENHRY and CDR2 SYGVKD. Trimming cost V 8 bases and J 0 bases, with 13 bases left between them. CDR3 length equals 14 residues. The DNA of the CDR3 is TGTGCCATCCGCGGAGACAGTTCTAACTATGGCTACACCTTC. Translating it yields CAIRGDSSNYGYTF.

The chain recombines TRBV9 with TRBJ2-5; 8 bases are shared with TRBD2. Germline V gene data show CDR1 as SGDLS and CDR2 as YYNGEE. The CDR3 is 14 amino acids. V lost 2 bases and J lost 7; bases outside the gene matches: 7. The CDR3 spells CASSVSQRGLTQYF. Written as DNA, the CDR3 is TGTGCCAGCAGCGTCTCCCAGCGGGGGTTGACCCAGTACTTC.

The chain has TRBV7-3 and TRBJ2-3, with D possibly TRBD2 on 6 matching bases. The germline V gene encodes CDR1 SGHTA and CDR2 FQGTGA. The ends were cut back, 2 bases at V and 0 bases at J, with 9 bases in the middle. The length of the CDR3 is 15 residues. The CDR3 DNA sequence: TGTGCCAGCAGCTTACTGGGGACTAGCACAGATACGCAGTATTTT. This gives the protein CASSLLGTSTDTQYF.

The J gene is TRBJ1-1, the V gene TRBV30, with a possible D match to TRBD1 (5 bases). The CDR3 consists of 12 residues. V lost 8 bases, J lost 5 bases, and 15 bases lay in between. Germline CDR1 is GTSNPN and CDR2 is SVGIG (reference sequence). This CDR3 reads CAGYRLRTEAFF. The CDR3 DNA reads TGTGCCGGCTACAGGTTGAGGACTGAAGCTTTCTTT.